The clone carrying this TCR beta chain was seen a few times. What it binds is unknown. The data are from a study of spatial heterogeneity in lung cancer. For the study at large: There were consistently more beta-chain sequences detected than alpha-chain sequences. The mean occurrence of each unique TCR and UMI combination in raw reads exceeded 8.5.

The V and J ends lost 6 bases and 8 bases, in that order; junction bases with no gene match: 6. Germline CDR1 SGHTA, CDR2 FQGNSA. There are 14 residues in the CDR3. Sample time point: sample taken at primary tumor resection. Whole RNA from tumor, nontumor lung or frozen PBMC was sequenced unsorted. Samples were donated by 72 untreated early-stage non-small cell lung cancer patients. TCRdb reprocessed the 5' RACE reads with MiXCR, giving one entry per CDR3 protein. This sample has around 87,000 distinct CDR3 sequences, with about 12% found just once. Notes on the study in general: Ubiquitous expanded tumor TCRs appeared in blood more at resection than follow-up.

Sequences were derived from PBMCs, sampled at surgery. This sequence was found in a male donor with early-stage non-small cell lung cancer. This chain uses TRBV7-2 with TRBJ2-1; 11 nucleotides line up with TRBD2. Written as DNA, the CDR3 is TGTGCCAGCAGTATAGCGGGGGGGCCCGATGAGCAGTTCTTC. Protein product: CASSIAGGPDEQFF.